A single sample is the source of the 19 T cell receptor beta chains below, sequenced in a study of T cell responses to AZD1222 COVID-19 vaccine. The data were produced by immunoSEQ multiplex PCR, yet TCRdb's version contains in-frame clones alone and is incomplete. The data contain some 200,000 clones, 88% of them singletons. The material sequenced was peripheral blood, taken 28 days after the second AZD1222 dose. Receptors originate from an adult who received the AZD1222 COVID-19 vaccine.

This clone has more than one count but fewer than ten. The CDR3 nucleotides read TGCGCCAGCAGCTCGCGGGCCTCTACCTACGAGCAGTACTTC. Its translation: CASSSRASTYEQYF. The gene calls are TRBV5-1 and TRBJ2-7, with TRBD2 as a possible D gene (5 bases). Trimming removed 3 bases from V and 2 bases from J, with 12 bases in between. From germline, CDR1 is SGHRS and CDR2 YFSETQ. The CDR3 runs to 14 residues.

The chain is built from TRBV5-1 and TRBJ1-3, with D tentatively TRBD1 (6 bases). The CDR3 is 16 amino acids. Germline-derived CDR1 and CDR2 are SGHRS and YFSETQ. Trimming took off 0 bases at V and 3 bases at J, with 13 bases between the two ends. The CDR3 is CASSLGQGFGGNTIYF. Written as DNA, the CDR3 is TGCGCCAGCAGCTTGGGGCAGGGGTTCGGTGGAAACACCATATATTTT.

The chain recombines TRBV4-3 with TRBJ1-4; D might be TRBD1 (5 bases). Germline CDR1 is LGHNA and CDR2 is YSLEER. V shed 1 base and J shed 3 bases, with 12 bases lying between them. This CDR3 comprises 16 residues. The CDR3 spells CASSQGGRGANEKLFF. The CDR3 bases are TGCGCCAGCAGCCAAGGGGGCCGGGGGGCTAATGAAAAACTGTTTTTT.

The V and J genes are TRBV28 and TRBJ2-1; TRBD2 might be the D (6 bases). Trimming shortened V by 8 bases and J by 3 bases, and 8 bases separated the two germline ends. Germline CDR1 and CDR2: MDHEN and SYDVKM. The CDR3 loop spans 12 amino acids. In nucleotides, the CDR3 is TGTGCCAGCGGAGGGTACTACAATGAGCAGTTCTTC. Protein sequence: CASGGYYNEQFF.

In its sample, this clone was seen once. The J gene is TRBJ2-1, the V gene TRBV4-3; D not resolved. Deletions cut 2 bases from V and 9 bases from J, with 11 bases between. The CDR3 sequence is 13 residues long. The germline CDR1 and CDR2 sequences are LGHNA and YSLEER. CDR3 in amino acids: CASSQSEIAEQFF. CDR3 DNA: TGCGCCAGCAGCCAATCCGAAATAGCTGAGCAGTTCTTC.

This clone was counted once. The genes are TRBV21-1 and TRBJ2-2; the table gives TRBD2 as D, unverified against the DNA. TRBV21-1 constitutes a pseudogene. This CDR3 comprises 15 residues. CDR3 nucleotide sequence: TGTGCCAGCAGCAAAGCCGGCGGGAACACCGGGGAGCTGTTTTTT. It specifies CASSKAGGNTGELFF.

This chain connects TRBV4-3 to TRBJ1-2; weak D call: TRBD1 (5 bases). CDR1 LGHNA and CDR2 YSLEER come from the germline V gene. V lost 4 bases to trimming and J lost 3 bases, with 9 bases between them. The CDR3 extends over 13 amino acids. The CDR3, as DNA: TGCGCCAGCAGCCTCCAGGGAGACTATGGCTACACCTTC. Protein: CASSLQGDYGYTF.

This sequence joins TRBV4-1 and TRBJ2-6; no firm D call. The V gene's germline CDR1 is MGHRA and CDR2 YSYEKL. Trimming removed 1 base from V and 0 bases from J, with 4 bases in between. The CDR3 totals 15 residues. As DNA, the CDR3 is TGCGCCAGCAGCCAAGGGAACTCTGGGGCCAACGTCCTGACTTTC. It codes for CASSQGNSGANVLTF.

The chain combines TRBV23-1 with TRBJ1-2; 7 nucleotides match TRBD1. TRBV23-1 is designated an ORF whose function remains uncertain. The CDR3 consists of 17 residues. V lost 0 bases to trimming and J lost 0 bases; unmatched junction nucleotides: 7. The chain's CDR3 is CASSQSNRGEANYGYTF. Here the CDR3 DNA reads TGCGCCAGCAGTCAATCGAACAGGGGAGAGGCTAACTATGGCTACACCTTC.

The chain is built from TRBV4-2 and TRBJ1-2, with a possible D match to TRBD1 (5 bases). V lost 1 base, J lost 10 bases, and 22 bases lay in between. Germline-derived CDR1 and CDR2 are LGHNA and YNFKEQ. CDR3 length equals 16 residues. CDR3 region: CASSQAGDGTPSDYTF. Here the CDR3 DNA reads TGTGCCAGCAGCCAAGCCGGTGACGGGACGCCCTCGGACTACACCTTC.

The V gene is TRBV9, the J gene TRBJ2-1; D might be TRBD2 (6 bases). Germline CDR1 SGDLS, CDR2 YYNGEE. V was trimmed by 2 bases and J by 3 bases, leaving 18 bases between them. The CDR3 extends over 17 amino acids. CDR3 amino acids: CASSVGVAREDYNEQFF. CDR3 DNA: TGTGCCAGCAGCGTGGGGGTCGCGAGGGAGGACTACAATGAGCAGTTCTTC.

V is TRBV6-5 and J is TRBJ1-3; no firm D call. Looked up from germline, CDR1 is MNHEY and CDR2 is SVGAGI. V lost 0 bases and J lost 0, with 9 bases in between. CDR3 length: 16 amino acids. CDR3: CASSYSRGNSGNTIYF. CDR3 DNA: TGTGCCAGCAGTTACTCACGGGGAAACTCTGGAAACACCATATATTTT.

The CDR3 DNA follows: TGTGCCACCAGCAGGGGGGGGATCTACGAGCAGTACTTC. The encoded protein is CATSRGGIYEQYF. The V and J genes are TRBV15 and TRBJ2-7; 7 bases line up with TRBD2. The V and J ends lost 3 bases and 3 bases, in that order; junction bases with no gene match: 2. Germline-derived CDR1 and CDR2 are LNHNV and YYDKDF (reference sequence). The CDR3 runs 13 residues.

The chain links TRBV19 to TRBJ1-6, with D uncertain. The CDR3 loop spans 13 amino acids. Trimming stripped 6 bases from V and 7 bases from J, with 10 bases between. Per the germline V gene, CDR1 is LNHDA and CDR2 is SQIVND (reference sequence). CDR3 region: CASRDLLNSPLHF. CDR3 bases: TGTGCCAGTAGAGATCTGCTGAATTCACCCCTCCACTTT.

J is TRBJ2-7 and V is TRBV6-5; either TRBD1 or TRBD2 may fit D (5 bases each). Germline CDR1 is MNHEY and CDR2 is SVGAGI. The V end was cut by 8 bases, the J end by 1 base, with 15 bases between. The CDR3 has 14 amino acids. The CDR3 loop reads CASGTRGGSYEQYF. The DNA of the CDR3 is TGTGCCAGCGGGACCCGGGGTGGGTCCTACGAGCAGTACTTC.

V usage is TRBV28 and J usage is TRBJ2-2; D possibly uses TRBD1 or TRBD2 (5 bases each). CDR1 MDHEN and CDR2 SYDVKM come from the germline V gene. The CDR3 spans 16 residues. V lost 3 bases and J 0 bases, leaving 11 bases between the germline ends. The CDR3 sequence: CASSLTGPTNTGELFF. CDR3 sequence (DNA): TGTGCCAGCAGTTTGACGGGACCAACGAACACCGGGGAGCTGTTTTTT.

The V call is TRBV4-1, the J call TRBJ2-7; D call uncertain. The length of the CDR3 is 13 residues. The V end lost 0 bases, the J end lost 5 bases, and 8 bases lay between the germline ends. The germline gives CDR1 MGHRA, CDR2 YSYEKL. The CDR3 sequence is CASSQDRWDEQYF. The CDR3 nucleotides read TGCGCCAGCAGCCAAGATCGGTGGGACGAGCAGTACTTC.

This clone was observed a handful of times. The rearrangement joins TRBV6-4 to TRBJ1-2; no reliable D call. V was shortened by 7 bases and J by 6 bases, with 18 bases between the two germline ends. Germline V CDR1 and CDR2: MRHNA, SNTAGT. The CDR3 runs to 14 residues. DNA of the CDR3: TGTGCCAGCACCGAATCGGGCCGATTTAATGGCTACACCTTC. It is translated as CASTESGRFNGYTF.

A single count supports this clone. In nucleotides, the CDR3 is TGTGCCAGCAGCTTCCCCAAGCGGGGGGGGTTCTACAATGAGCAGTTCTTC. Translated: CASSFPKRGGFYNEQFF. This chain links TRBV7-2 with TRBJ2-1; 10 nucleotides align to TRBD2. The CDR3 has 17 residues. The germline V gene encodes CDR1 SGHTA and CDR2 FQGNSA. The trim removed 3 bases at V and 3 bases at J, leaving 8 bases unmatched. The full variable domain, completed using reference TRBV7-2 and TRBJ2-1, is GAGVSQSPSNKVTEKGKDVELRCDPISGHTALYWYRQSLGQGLEFLIYFQGNSAPDKSGLPSDRFSAERTGGSVSTLTIQRTQQEDSAVYLCASSFPKRGGFYNEQFFGPGTRLTVL.